The rows below give T cell receptor beta chains drawn from one sample of a study of OX40 agonist ivuxolimab in advanced cancers. Measured with immunoSEQ multiplex PCR; TCRdb has only the in-frame clones, and not every one. Found here are about 88,000 clones, 75% to 90% of them singletons; the top ten hold 0.22%. Sequenced material: CD4+ or CD8+ T cells sorted from blood, taken in a trial of the OX40 agonist ivuxolimab. All receptors derive from an adult with an advanced solid tumor such as melanoma, head and neck, liver or kidney cancer. Both conserved end residues are part of each CDR3. Fields, in order: CDR3 length, V gene, clone size, J gene, D gene, CDR3 DNA, CDR3 protein. The D gene is left open where the match is weak. Rows may omit the clone size; those that give it use once, few, many or a size class.

CDR3 length: 14; V gene: TRBV5-5; clone size: .; J gene: TRBJ1-5; D gene: .; CDR3 DNA: TGTGCCAGCAGCCTCGGGGGTTTCAATCAGCCCCAGCATTTT; CDR3 protein: CASSLGGFNQPQHF
CDR3 length: 13; V gene: TRBV2; clone size: .; J gene: TRBJ1-5; D gene: TRBD1; CDR3 DNA: TGTGCCAGCAGGGGACAGGGCAATCAGCCCCAGCATTTT; CDR3 protein: CASRGQGNQPQHF
CDR3 length: 14; V gene: TRBV7-2; clone size: .; J gene: TRBJ2-3; D gene: .; CDR3 DNA: TGTGCCAGCAGACCTCAGGCCGGGACAGATACGCAGTATTTT; CDR3 protein: CASRPQAGTDTQYF
CDR3 length: 13; V gene: TRBV28; clone size: once; J gene: TRBJ1-1; D gene: TRBD1; CDR3 DNA: TGTGCCAGTGACAGGGAAGAGCACACTGAAGCTTTCTTT; CDR3 protein: CASDREEHTEAFF
CDR3 length: 15; V gene: TRBV7-6; clone size: .; J gene: TRBJ2-1; D gene: TRBD2; CDR3 DNA: TGTGCCAGCAGCTTACTCGCGGGAGGGCCCAATGAGCAGTTCTTC; CDR3 protein: CASSLLAGGPNEQFF
CDR3 length: 15; V gene: TRBV19; clone size: .; J gene: TRBJ1-2; D gene: .; CDR3 DNA: TGTGCCAGTTTCGCGGGAGGCCGCTATGGATACGGCTACACCTTC; CDR3 protein: CASFAGGRYGYGYTF
CDR3 length: 13; V gene: TRBV29-1; clone size: .; J gene: TRBJ1-1; D gene: .; CDR3 DNA: TGCAGCGTTGAAGAGTCCGCCAAGGAGGAGGCTTTCTTT; CDR3 protein: CSVEESAKEEAFF
CDR3 length: 16; V gene: TRBV5-5; clone size: .; J gene: TRBJ1-1; D gene: .; CDR3 DNA: TGTGCCAGCAGACGAACAACTTTTGGGGGAGGCACTGAAGCTTTCTTT; CDR3 protein: CASRRTTFGGGTEAFF
CDR3 length: 16; V gene: TRBV9; clone size: .; J gene: TRBJ2-3; D gene: TRBD1; CDR3 DNA: TGTGCCAGCAGCGTAGGGGACAGGATTAGCACAGATACGCAGTATTTT; CDR3 protein: CASSVGDRISTDTQYF
CDR3 length: 15; V gene: TRBV15; clone size: .; J gene: TRBJ2-3; D gene: TRBD2; CDR3 DNA: TGTGCCACCAGCTGGAGCGGGAGAAGCACAGATACGCAGTATTTT; CDR3 protein: CATSWSGRSTDTQYF
CDR3 length: 14; V gene: TRBV4-3; clone size: .; J gene: TRBJ2-2; D gene: .; CDR3 DNA: TGCGCCAGCAGCCTTACTCAGAACACCGGGGAGCTGTTTTTT; CDR3 protein: CASSLTQNTGELFF
CDR3 length: 14; V gene: TRBV5-1; clone size: .; J gene: TRBJ2-7; D gene: TRBD1; CDR3 DNA: TGCGCCAGCAAAACCCGGACAGGGAGCGACGAGCAGTACTTC; CDR3 protein: CASKTRTGSDEQYF
CDR3 length: 18; V gene: TRBV4-1; clone size: .; J gene: TRBJ2-5; D gene: TRBD2; CDR3 DNA: TGCGCCAGCAGCCAAGGATTAAGTCTAGCGGGGGGTGCAGAGACCCAGTACTTC; CDR3 protein: CASSQGLSLAGGAETQYF
CDR3 length: 14; V gene: TRBV7-3; clone size: .; J gene: TRBJ2-2; D gene: .; CDR3 DNA: TGTGCCAGCAGCTCCAGGGTAAACACCGGGGAGCTGTTTTTT; CDR3 protein: CASSSRVNTGELFF
CDR3 length: 13; V gene: TRBV19; clone size: .; J gene: TRBJ1-6; D gene: .; CDR3 DNA: TGTGCCAGTAGATACCTTGTGGGTTCACCCCTCCACTTT; CDR3 protein: CASRYLVGSPLHF
CDR3 length: 15; V gene: TRBV2; clone size: few; J gene: TRBJ1-5; D gene: .; CDR3 DNA: TGTGCCAGCAGCGAGGGGTACGATAGCAATCAGCCCCAGCATTTT; CDR3 protein: CASSEGYDSNQPQHF
CDR3 length: 15; V gene: TRBV7-3; clone size: .; J gene: TRBJ2-1; D gene: TRBD2; CDR3 DNA: TGTGCCAGCAGCCCTCGGACTAGCGGGAGGGCTGAGCAGTTCTTC; CDR3 protein: CASSPRTSGRAEQFF